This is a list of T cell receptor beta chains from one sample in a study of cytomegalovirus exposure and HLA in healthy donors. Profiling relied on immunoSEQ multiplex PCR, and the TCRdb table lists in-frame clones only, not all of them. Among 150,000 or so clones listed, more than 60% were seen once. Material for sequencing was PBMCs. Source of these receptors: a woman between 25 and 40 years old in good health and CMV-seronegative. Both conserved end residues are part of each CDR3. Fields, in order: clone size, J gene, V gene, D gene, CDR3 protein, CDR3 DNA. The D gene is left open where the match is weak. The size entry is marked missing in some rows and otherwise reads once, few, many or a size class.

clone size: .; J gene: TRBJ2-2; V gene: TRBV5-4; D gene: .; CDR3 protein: CASSFEPWGVLNTGELFF; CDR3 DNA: TGTGCCAGCAGCTTTGAACCATGGGGCGTCTTGAACACCGGGGAGCTGTTTTTT
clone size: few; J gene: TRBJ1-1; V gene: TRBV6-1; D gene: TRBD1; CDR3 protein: CASNRGLNTEAFF; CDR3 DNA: TGTGCCAGCAACAGGGGATTGAACACTGAAGCTTTCTTT
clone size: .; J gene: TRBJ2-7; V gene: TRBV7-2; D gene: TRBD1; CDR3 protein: CASSPQGGYYEQYF; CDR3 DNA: TGTGCCAGCAGTCCACAGGGGGGCTACTACGAGCAGTACTTC
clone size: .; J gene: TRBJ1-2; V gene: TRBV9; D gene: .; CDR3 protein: CASSPGGVNYGYTF; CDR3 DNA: TGTGCCAGCAGCCCCGGAGGGGTTAACTATGGCTACACCTTC
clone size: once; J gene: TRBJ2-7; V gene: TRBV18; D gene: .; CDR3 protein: CASSPDRYEQYF; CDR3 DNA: TGTGCCAGCTCACCGGACAGATACGAGCAGTACTTC
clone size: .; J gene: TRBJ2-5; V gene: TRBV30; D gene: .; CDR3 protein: CAWSKTSKETQYF; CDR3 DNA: TGTGCCTGGAGTAAAACTAGTAAAGAGACCCAGTACTTC
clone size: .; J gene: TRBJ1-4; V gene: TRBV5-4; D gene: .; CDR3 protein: CASSWTPTNEKLFF; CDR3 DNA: TGTGCCAGCAGCTGGACTCCAACTAATGAAAAACTGTTTTTT
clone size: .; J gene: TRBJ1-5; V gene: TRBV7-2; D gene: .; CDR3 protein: CASSEQGGKRNQPQHF; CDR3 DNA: TGTGCCAGCAGTGAACAGGGAGGGAAGCGCAATCAGCCCCAGCATTTT
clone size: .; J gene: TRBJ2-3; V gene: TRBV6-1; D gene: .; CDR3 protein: CASRDSPSTDTQYF; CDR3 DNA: TGTGCCAGCAGGGACTCCCCTAGCACAGATACGCAGTATTTT
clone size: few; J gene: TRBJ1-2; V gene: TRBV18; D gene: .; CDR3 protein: CASSPGVPNYGYTF; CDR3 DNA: TGTGCCAGCTCACCAGGAGTTCCTAACTATGGCTACACCTTC
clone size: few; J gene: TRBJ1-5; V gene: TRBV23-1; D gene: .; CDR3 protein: CASSLRNGRVSQPQHF; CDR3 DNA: TGCGCCAGCAGCCTAAGAAACGGGCGGGTGAGCCAGCCCCAGCATTTT
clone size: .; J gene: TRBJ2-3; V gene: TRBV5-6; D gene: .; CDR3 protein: CASSLGRRDTQYF; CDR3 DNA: TGTGCCAGCAGCTTGGGGAGGCGGGATACGCAGTATTTT
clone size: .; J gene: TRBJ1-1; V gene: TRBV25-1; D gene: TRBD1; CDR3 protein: CASSQTGLTEAFF; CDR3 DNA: TGTGCCAGCAGCCAGACAGGGCTCACTGAAGCTTTCTTT
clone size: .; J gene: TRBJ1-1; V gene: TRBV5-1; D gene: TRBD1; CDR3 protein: CASSLGQGALNTEAFF; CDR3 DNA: TGCGCCAGCAGCTTGGGGCAGGGGGCGTTGAACACTGAAGCTTTCTTT
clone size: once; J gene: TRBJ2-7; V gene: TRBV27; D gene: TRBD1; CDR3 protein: CASSLGLGTGATYEQYF; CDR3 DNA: TGTGCCAGCAGTTTAGGTCTCGGGACAGGGGCCACCTACGAGCAGTACTTC
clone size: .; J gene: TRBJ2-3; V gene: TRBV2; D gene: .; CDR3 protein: CASSWTRGGTDTQYF; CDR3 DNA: TGTGCCAGCAGTTGGACTAGGGGGGGCACAGATACGCAGTATTTT
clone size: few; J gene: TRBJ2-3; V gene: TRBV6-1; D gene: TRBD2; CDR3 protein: CASSEALLGAGAVDTQYF; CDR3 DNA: TGTGCCAGCAGTGAAGCTCTACTTGGAGCGGGGGCTGTAGATACGCAGTATTTT
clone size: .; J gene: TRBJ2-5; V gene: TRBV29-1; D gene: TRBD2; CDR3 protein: CSVVGAGGQETQYF; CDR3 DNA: TGCAGCGTTGTGGGCGCGGGGGGGCAAGAGACCCAGTACTTC
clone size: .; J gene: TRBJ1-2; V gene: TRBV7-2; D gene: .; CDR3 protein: CASSESYGYTF; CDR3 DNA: TGTGCCAGCAGCGAGAGCTATGGCTACACCTTC
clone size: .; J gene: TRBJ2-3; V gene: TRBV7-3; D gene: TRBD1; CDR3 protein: CASSATGPPDTQYF; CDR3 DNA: TGTGCCAGCAGCGCGACAGGGCCCCCAGATACGCAGTATTTT
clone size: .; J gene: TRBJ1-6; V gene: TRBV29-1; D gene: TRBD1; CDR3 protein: CSVGQGVNSPLHF; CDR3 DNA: TGCAGCGTTGGTCAGGGGGTAAATTCACCCCTCCACTTT
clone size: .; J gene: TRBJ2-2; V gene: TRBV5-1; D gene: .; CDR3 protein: CASSPHYLGRGTGELFF; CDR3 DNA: TGCGCCAGCAGCCCACACTATTTGGGGCGCGGCACCGGGGAGCTGTTTTTT
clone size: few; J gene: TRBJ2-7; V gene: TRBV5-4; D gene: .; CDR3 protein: CASSRSGYSYEQYF; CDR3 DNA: TGTGCCAGCAGCCGTTCGGGGTACTCCTACGAGCAGTACTTC
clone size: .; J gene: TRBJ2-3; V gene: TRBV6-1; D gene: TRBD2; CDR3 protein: CASSETSGLDTQYF; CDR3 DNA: TGTGCCAGCAGTGAGACTAGCGGGCTAGATACGCAGTATTTT
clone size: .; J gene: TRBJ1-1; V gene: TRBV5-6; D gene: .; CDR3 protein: CASSSNNGWWTEAFF; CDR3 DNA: TGTGCCAGCAGCTCGAATAACGGTTGGTGGACAGAAGCTTTCTTT
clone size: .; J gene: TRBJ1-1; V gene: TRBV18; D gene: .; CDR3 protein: CASSRRAEAFF; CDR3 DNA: TGTGCCAGCTCACGGCGGGCTGAAGCTTTCTTT
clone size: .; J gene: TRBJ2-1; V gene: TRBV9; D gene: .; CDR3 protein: CASSAQTGQTYQGEQFF; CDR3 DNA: TGTGCCAGCAGCGCCCAAACTGGACAGACCTACCAGGGTGAGCAGTTCTTC
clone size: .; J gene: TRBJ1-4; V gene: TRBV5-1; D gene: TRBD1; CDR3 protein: CASSPGTGTNEKLFF; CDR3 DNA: TGCGCCAGCAGCCCCGGGACAGGTACTAATGAAAAACTGTTTTTT
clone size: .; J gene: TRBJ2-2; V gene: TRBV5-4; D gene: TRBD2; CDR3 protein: CASSWGTRYTGELFF; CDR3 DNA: TGTGCCAGCAGCTGGGGGACTAGGTACACCGGGGAGCTGTTTTTT
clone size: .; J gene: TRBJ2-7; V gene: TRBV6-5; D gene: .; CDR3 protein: CASSQGLTSYEQYF; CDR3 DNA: TGTGCCAGCAGTCAGGGGCTTACCTCCTACGAGCAGTACTTC
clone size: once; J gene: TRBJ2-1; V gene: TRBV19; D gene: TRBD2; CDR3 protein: CASSILAGVSYNEQFF; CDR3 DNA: TGTGCCAGTAGTATCCTAGCGGGGGTATCCTACAATGAGCAGTTCTTC
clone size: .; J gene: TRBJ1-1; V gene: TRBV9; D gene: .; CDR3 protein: CASSPRRDGNTEAFF; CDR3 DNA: TGTGCCAGCAGCCCCCGCAGGGATGGGAACACTGAAGCTTTCTTT
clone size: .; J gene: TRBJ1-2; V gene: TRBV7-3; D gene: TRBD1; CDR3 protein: CASSPQGGRETF; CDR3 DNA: TGTGCCAGCAGCCCCCAGGGGGGACGGGAAACCTTC
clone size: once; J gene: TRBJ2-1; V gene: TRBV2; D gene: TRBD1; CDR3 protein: CAITRDRGTNEQFF; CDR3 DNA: TGTGCCATCACCCGGGACAGGGGGACGAATGAGCAGTTCTTC
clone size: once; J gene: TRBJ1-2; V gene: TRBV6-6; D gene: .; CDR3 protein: CASSYSNGAANYGYTF; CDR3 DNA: TGTGCCAGCAGTTACTCTAATGGGGCAGCAAACTATGGCTACACCTTC
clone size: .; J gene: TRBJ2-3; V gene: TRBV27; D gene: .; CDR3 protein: CASSSDMAQGTDTQYF; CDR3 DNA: TGTGCCAGCAGTTCCGATATGGCCCAGGGAACAGATACGCAGTATTTT
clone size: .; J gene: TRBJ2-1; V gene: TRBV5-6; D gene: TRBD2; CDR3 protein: CASSPQAGAANEQFF; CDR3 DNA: TGTGCCAGCAGTCCGCAAGCGGGGGCGGCCAATGAGCAGTTCTTC
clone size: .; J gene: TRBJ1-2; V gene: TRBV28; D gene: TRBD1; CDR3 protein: CASSLNGQGANYGYTF; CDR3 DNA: TGTGCCAGCAGTTTAAATGGACAGGGTGCTAACTATGGCTACACCTTC
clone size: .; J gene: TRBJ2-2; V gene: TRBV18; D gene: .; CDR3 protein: CASSLLAIIGAAHGELFF; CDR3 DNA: TGTGCCAGCTCACTACTAGCTATTATTGGCGCGGCCCACGGGGAGCTGTTTTTT
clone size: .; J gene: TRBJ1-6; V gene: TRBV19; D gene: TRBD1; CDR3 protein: CASSPGQGVWSYNSPLHF; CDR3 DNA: TGTGCCAGTAGTCCAGGACAGGGGGTATGGTCCTATAATTCACCCCTCCACTTT
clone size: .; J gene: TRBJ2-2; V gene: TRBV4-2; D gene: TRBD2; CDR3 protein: CASSQALAGGTGELFF; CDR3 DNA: TGTGCCAGCAGCCAAGCCCTAGCGGGGGGCACCGGGGAGCTGTTTTTT
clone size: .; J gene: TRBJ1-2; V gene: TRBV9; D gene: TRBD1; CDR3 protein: CASSVDRAGYTF; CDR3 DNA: TGTGCCAGCAGCGTCGACAGGGCCGGCTACACCTTC
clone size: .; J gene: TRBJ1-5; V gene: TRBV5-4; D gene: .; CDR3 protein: CASSLDRNNQPQHF; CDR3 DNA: TGTGCCAGCAGCTTGGACAGAAACAATCAGCCCCAGCATTTT
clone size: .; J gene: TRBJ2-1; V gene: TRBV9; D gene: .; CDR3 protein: CASSVGGRGLYNEQFF; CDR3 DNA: TGTGCCAGCAGCGTAGGGGGCAGGGGCCTATACAATGAGCAGTTCTTC
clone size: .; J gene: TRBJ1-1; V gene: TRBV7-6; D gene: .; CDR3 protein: CASSPIVSLGGEAFF; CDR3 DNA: TGTGCCAGCAGCCCGATCGTTTCCCTAGGTGGCGAAGCTTTCTTT
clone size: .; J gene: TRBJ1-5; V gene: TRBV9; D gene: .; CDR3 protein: CASSVGGGDNQPQHF; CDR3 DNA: TGTGCCAGCAGCGTAGGAGGAGGGGACAATCAGCCCCAGCATTTT
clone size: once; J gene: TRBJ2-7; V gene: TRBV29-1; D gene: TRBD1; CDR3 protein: CSVDRGTSLEQYF; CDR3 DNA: TGCAGCGTGGACAGGGGGACCTCCCTGGAGCAGTACTTC
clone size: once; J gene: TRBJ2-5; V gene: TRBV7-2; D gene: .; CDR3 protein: CASSRPGEETQYF; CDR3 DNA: TGTGCCAGCAGTCGTCCAGGGGAAGAGACCCAGTACTTC
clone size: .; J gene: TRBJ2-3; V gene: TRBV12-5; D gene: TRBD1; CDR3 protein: CASGLGPWTGGSTDTQYF; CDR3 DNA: TGTGCTAGTGGTTTGGGCCCCTGGACAGGGGGAAGCACAGATACGCAGTATTTT
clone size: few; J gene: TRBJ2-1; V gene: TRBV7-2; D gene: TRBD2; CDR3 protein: CASSFGAGGYNEQFF; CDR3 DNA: TGTGCCAGCAGCTTCGGTGCGGGGGGGTACAATGAGCAGTTCTTC